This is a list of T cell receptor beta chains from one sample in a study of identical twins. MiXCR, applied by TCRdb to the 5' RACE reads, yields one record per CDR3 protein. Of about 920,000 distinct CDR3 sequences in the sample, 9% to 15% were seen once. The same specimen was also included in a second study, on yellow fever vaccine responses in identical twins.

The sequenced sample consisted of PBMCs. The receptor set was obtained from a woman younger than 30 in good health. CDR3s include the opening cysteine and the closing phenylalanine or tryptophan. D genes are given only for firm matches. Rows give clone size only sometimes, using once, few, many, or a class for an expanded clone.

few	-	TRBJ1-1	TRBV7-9	CASSSLGAFF
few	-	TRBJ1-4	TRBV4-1	CASSLGIGEKLFF
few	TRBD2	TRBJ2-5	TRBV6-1	CASSEGGFWETQYF
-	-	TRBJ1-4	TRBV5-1	CASSKLDSNEKLFF
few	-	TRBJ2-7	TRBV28	CASSLGSARYEQYF
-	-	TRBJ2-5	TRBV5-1	CASSLADTGLQETQYF
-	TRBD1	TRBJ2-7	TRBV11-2	CASSPDWGQGYEQYF
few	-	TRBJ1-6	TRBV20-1	CSARWRTNSPLHF
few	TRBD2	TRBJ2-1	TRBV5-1	CASSPGLGSFYEQFF
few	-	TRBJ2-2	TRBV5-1	CASSPAENTGELFF
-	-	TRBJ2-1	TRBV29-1	CSAQGFTLNEQFF
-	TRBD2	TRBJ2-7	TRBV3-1	CASSQVGGGVQQYF
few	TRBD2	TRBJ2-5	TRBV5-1	CASSLATMREWETQYF
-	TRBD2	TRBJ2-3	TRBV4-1	CASSQNSGRFSTDTQYF
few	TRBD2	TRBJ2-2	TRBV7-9	CASSLGFASGSTGELFF
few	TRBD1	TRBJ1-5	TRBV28	CASSSGQASNQPQHF
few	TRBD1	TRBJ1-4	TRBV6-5	CASSYSGTGAATNEKLFF
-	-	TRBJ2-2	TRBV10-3	CAISESGDAGELFF
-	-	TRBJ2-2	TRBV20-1	CSASGRTAGTGELFF
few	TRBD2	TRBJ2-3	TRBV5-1	CASSAGTSGWGTDTQYF
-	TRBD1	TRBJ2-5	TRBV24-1	CATSDLADRETQYF
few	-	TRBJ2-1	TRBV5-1	CASSPTGYPVHEQFF
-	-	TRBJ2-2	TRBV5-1	CASSFGGRTNTGELFF
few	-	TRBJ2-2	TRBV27	CASRYNRGGGTGELFF
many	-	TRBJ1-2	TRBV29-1	CSVVGGGGYTF
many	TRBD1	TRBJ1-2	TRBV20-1	CSAGQGFGYGYTF
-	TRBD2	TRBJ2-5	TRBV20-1	CSVRGGAETQYF
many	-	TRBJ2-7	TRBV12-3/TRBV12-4	CASSSLSDEQYF
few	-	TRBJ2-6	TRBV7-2	CASSLGPPSGANVLTF
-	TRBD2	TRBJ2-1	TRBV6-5	CASSSQLGTSGDNEQFF
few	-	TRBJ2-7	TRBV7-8	CASSPRGGVGEQYF
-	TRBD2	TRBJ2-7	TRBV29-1	CSVEEISGLGYEQYF
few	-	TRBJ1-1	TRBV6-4	CASSDSGRADTEAFF
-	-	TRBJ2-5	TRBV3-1	CASSPRLYQETQYF
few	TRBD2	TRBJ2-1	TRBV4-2	CASSQDSLGGGVYEQFF
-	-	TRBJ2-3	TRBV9	CASSPTHGGGGTDTQYF
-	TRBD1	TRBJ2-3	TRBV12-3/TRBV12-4	CASSAWTGGDTQYF
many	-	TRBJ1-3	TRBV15	CATSRDWTGRGAKGNTIYF
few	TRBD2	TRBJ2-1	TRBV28	CASSVGGAPRYNEQFF
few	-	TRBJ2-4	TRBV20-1	CSAREAGVGIAKNIQYF
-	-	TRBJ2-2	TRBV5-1	CASSFDMYTGELFF
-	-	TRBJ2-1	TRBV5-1	CASSLFSGAMDEQFF
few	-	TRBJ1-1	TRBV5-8	CASSFMFWGSDTEAFF
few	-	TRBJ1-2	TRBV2	CASSDYGERAGYTF
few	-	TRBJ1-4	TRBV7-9	CASNNLGSGGEKLFF
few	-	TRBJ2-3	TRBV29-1	CSGRLAASTDTQYF
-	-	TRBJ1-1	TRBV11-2	CASSLDPGSDTEAFF
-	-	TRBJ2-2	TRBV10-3	CAIGARSVPGELFF
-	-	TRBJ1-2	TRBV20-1	CSARGFSQKGYTF
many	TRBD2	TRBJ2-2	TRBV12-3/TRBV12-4	CASSLGVAGVYGELFF
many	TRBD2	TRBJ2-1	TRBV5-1	CASSSSAGGAYNEQFF
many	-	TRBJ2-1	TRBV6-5	CASSYSDLGGQFF
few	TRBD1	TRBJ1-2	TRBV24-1	CATSEPGQGDYGYTF
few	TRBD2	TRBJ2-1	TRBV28	CASSFSQGLAFDEQFF
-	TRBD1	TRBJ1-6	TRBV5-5	CASSFGQGFLLNSPLHF
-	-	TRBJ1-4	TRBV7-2	CASSQGQTREKLFF
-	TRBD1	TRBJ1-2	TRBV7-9	CASSLSTGQVGGYTF
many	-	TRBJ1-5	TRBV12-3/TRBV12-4	CASSLGQYSNQPQHF
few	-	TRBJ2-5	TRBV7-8	CASSLEAGIQETQYF